These 5 T cell receptor beta chains were sequenced from one sample in a study of control samples from healthy donors and cancer patients. Measured with immunoSEQ multiplex PCR; TCRdb has only the in-frame clones, and not every one. The sample has fewer than 500,000 clones; more than 80% are singletons. The specimen was PBMCs. These receptor sequences come from a man aged 40-50 years with head and neck cancer.

The rearrangement joins TRBV6-5 to TRBJ2-5; 9 nucleotides align to TRBD1. Per germline, CDR1 MNHEY and CDR2 SVGAGI. J gave up 2 bases and V 4 bases, and 5 bases lay outside the gene matches. The CDR3 is 15 amino acids. The CDR3 sequence is CASSSPGQGQETQYF. As DNA, the CDR3 is TGTGCCAGCAGTTCTCCGGGACAGGGTCAAGAGACCCAGTACTTC.

The chain uses TRBV10-2 and TRBJ2-7; D is perhaps TRBD2 (6 bases). CDR3 length: 14 residues. V was trimmed by 7 bases and J by 0 bases, leaving 13 bases between them. The germline CDR1 and CDR2 sequences are WSHSY and SAAADI. Here the CDR3 DNA reads TGCGCCAGCACCTTTGGGACTTTCTCCTACGAGCAGTACTTC. It codes for CASTFGTFSYEQYF.

The genes are TRBV19 and TRBJ2-1; 9 bases align to TRBD2. V trimming: 4 bases; J trimming: 6 bases; junction bases outside the gene matches: 4. CDR3 length: 14 residues. The germline V gene encodes CDR1 LNHDA and CDR2 SQIVND (reference sequence). The CDR3 DNA follows: TGTGCCAGTAGTAGCGGGAGGGTGTTCAATGAGCAGTTCTTC. Translation gives CASSSGRVFNEQFF.

The gene calls are TRBV6-2 or TRBV6-3 and TRBJ2-1; TRBD1 or TRBD2 may be the D gene (6 bases each). This CDR3 region has 16 residues. Trimming took off 2 bases at V and 0 bases at J, with 11 bases between the two ends. CDR1 and CDR2 (germline): MNHEY, SVGEGT. CDR3 protein: CASSYRGPSSYNEQFF. CDR3 nucleotides: TGTGCCAGCAGTTACCGGGGGCCGAGCTCCTACAATGAGCAGTTCTTC.

This CDR3 is CASSLQVNTEAFF. In DNA form, the CDR3 reads TGTGCCAGCAGCCTACAGGTGAACACTGAAGCTTTCTTT. The rearrangement links TRBV7-9 to TRBJ1-1, with D possibly TRBD1 on 5 matching bases. This CDR3 has 13 amino acids. V lost 5 bases, J lost 0 bases, and 7 bases lay in between. Per germline, CDR1 SEHNR and CDR2 FQNEAQ (reference sequence).